These T cell receptor beta chains were read from a single sample in a study of beta chain features in type 1 diabetes. Repertoires were generated with immunoSEQ multiplex PCR, while TCRdb's copy carries only in-frame clones and drops some. The profile shows about 370,000 clones, around 9.6% of them singletons. Sequenced: central memory CD4+ T cells from blood. These TCRs come from a man aged 25 to 40 with type 1 diabetes. Both conserved end residues are part of each CDR3. A D gene is named only where the DNA matches it firmly. Not every row has a clone size; where given, it reads once, few, many or a size class.

V: TRBV28
D: .
size: few
J: TRBJ2-6
CDR3: CASSWTKGEPGANVLTF
DNA: TGTGCCAGCAGCTGGACGAAAGGGGAACCCGGGGCCAACGTCCTGACTTTC

V: TRBV6-5
D: .
size: .
J: TRBJ1-1
CDR3: CASSLLPGEAFF
DNA: TGTGCCAGCAGTCTCCTCCCAGGTGAAGCTTTCTTT

V: TRBV6-6
D: TRBD1
size: .
J: TRBJ1-1
CDR3: CASSRDRESAEAFF
DNA: TGTGCCAGCAGCAGGGACAGGGAAAGCGCTGAAGCTTTCTTT

V: TRBV7-9
D: .
size: .
J: TRBJ1-2
CDR3: CASSLGHGYGYTF
DNA: TGTGCCAGCAGCCTCGGACACGGGTACGGCTACACCTTC

V: TRBV10-3
D: TRBD1
size: many
J: TRBJ2-7
CDR3: CAISPDRGDEQYF
DNA: TGTGCCATCAGTCCCGACAGGGGGGACGAGCAGTACTTC

V: TRBV27
D: .
size: few
J: TRBJ1-1
CDR3: CASSYGRGGEAFF
DNA: TGTGCCAGCAGTTACGGACGGGGGGGTGAAGCTTTCTTT

V: TRBV27
D: TRBD1
size: few
J: TRBJ2-5
CDR3: CASSLGTAQETQYF
DNA: TGTGCCAGCAGTTTAGGGACAGCACAAGAGACCCAGTACTTC

V: TRBV2
D: TRBD1
size: .
J: TRBJ2-7
CDR3: CATGGTGNYEQYF
DNA: TGTGCCACGGGCGGGACAGGCAACTACGAGCAGTACTTC

V: TRBV6-5
D: TRBD2
size: .
J: TRBJ2-3
CDR3: CASSYYASGRTNTQYF
DNA: TGTGCCAGCAGTTACTACGCTAGCGGGAGAACGAATACGCAGTATTTT

V: TRBV7-2
D: .
size: few
J: TRBJ1-1
CDR3: CASSLQQESTEAFF
DNA: TGTGCCAGCAGCTTACAACAGGAGAGCACTGAAGCTTTCTTT

V: TRBV5-4
D: .
size: few
J: TRBJ2-1
CDR3: CASSLGGRNSFLYNEQFF
DNA: TGTGCCAGCAGCTTGGGTGGGAGGAATTCTTTTTTATACAATGAGCAGTTCTTC

V: TRBV11-3
D: .
size: many
J: TRBJ2-3
CDR3: CASSSPRDGDTQYF
DNA: TGTGCCAGCAGCTCCCCGAGAGATGGAGATACGCAGTATTTT

V: TRBV7-2
D: .
size: .
J: TRBJ2-2
CDR3: CASRRLVEGELFF
DNA: TGTGCCAGCAGGCGACTAGTAGAGGGGGAGCTGTTTTTT

V: TRBV5-4
D: TRBD1
size: few
J: TRBJ2-7
CDR3: CASSPGQGLTYEQYF
DNA: TGTGCCAGCAGCCCGGGACAGGGACTAACCTACGAGCAGTACTTC

V: TRBV7-6
D: .
size: few
J: TRBJ2-1
CDR3: CASSPSGVEQFF
DNA: TGTGCCAGCAGCCCAAGTGGGGTTGAGCAGTTCTTC

V: TRBV4-1
D: .
size: .
J: TRBJ2-1
CDR3: CASSHPSSLRLREVSDEQFF
DNA: TGCGCCAGCAGCCATCCTTCCTCTTTGAGACTCAGAGAGGTTAGCGATGAGCAGTTCTTC

V: TRBV10-1
D: TRBD1
size: .
J: TRBJ2-7
CDR3: CASSRTGPGYEQYF
DNA: TGCGCCAGCAGTCGGACAGGGCCCGGCTACGAGCAGTACTTC

V: TRBV7-6
D: TRBD2
size: .
J: TRBJ2-1
CDR3: CASSQAGGTYNEQFF
DNA: TGTGCCAGCAGCCAAGCGGGAGGGACCTACAATGAGCAGTTCTTC

V: TRBV7-2
D: .
size: few
J: TRBJ2-1
CDR3: CASSFGLGTGEQFF
DNA: TGTGCCAGCAGTTTTGGACTGGGTACAGGAGAGCAGTTCTTC

V: TRBV5-4
D: .
size: .
J: TRBJ1-4
CDR3: CASSQGGRGDEKLFF
DNA: TGTGCCAGCAGCCAAGGAGGGAGAGGAGATGAAAAACTGTTTTTT

V: TRBV27
D: .
size: many
J: TRBJ1-2
CDR3: CASSPWEANYGYTF
DNA: TGTGCCAGCAGTCCATGGGAGGCTAACTATGGCTACACCTTC

V: TRBV5-6
D: TRBD1
size: few
J: TRBJ2-7
CDR3: CASSTDRGSYEQYF
DNA: TGTGCCAGCAGTACGGACAGGGGGTCCTACGAGCAGTACTTC

V: TRBV2
D: TRBD1
size: .
J: TRBJ2-3
CDR3: CASSYTGGTDTQYF
DNA: TGTGCCAGCAGTTACACAGGGGGCACAGATACGCAGTATTTT

V: TRBV30
D: TRBD2
size: .
J: TRBJ2-2
CDR3: CAWSLYAPGLAANTGELFF
DNA: TGTGCCTGGAGTCTGTATGCCCCTGGACTAGCGGCGAACACCGGGGAGCTGTTTTTT

V: TRBV5-1
D: .
size: .
J: TRBJ1-1
CDR3: CASSLQNLNTEAFF
DNA: TGCGCCAGCAGCTTGCAGAATTTAAACACTGAAGCTTTCTTT

V: TRBV7-2
D: TRBD1
size: few
J: TRBJ2-3
CDR3: CASSVTGYPSTDTQYF
DNA: TGTGCCAGCAGCGTGACAGGGTACCCTAGCACAGATACGCAGTATTTT

V: TRBV28
D: .
size: few
J: TRBJ2-1
CDR3: CASSLPGLGVGNEQFF
DNA: TGTGCCAGCAGTCTCCCCGGACTGGGGGTCGGGAATGAGCAGTTCTTC

V: TRBV7-2
D: TRBD2
size: .
J: TRBJ2-3
CDR3: CASSRSGSPTDTQYF
DNA: TGTGCCAGCAGCCGTAGCGGGAGCCCTACAGATACGCAGTATTTT

V: TRBV6-5
D: .
size: few
J: TRBJ2-6
CDR3: CASRTSDGANVLTF
DNA: TGTGCCAGCAGGACCTCCGACGGGGCCAACGTCCTGACTTTC

V: TRBV10-1
D: .
size: few
J: TRBJ1-2
CDR3: CASPRAHGYTF
DNA: TGCGCCAGCCCAAGGGCCCATGGCTACACCTTC

V: TRBV4-1
D: TRBD2
size: .
J: TRBJ2-7
CDR3: CASSQTTSAYYEQYF
DNA: TGCGCCAGCAGCCAGACGACTAGCGCCTACTACGAGCAGTACTTC

V: TRBV4-2
D: .
size: few
J: TRBJ2-4
CDR3: CASSQVGQQYNIQYF
DNA: TGTGCCAGCAGCCAAGTCGGACAGCAGTACAACATTCAGTACTTC

V: TRBV27
D: .
size: .
J: TRBJ2-6
CDR3: CASSFGPISGANVLTF
DNA: TGTGCCAGCAGTTTCGGCCCGATATCTGGGGCCAACGTCCTGACTTTC

V: TRBV4-2
D: TRBD1
size: .
J: TRBJ1-1
CDR3: CASSRPGGFTEAFF
DNA: TGTGCCAGCAGCCGGCCAGGGGGGTTTACTGAAGCTTTCTTT

V: TRBV15
D: TRBD1
size: .
J: TRBJ2-2
CDR3: CATSRETGSNTGELFF
DNA: TGTGCCACCAGCAGAGAGACAGGGTCGAACACCGGGGAGCTGTTTTTT

V: TRBV10-3
D: .
size: .
J: TRBJ1-5
CDR3: CATWSRGNQPQHF
DNA: TGTGCCACCTGGTCCAGGGGAAATCAGCCCCAGCATTTT

V: TRBV7-2
D: TRBD1
size: few
J: TRBJ2-6
CDR3: CASSTGGWSGANVLTF
DNA: TGTGCCAGCAGCACAGGGGGCTGGTCTGGGGCCAACGTCCTGACTTTC

V: TRBV7-9
D: .
size: few
J: TRBJ1-1
CDR3: CASSLSQGHTEAFF
DNA: TGTGCCAGCAGCTTAAGTCAGGGCCACACTGAAGCTTTCTTT

V: TRBV7-8
D: TRBD1
size: few
J: TRBJ2-7
CDR3: CASSLRDRVEQYF
DNA: TGTGCCAGCAGCTTACGGGACAGGGTCGAGCAGTACTTC

V: TRBV4-1
D: TRBD1
size: .
J: TRBJ1-3
CDR3: CASSLDRTGSSGNTIYF
DNA: TGCGCCAGCAGCCTTGACCGGACAGGAAGCTCTGGAAACACCATATATTTT

V: TRBV7-7
D: TRBD1
size: .
J: TRBJ2-5
CDR3: CASSLETGRVETQYF
DNA: TGTGCCAGCAGCTTAGAGACAGGGCGGGTGGAGACCCAGTACTTC

V: TRBV7-2
D: .
size: once
J: TRBJ2-7
CDR3: CASSLGRYSYEQYF
DNA: TGTGCCAGCAGCTTAGGGCGCTATTCCTACGAGCAGTACTTC

V: TRBV10-3
D: TRBD2
size: .
J: TRBJ2-5
CDR3: CAISESTSGPSEQYF
DNA: TGTGCCATCAGTGAATCGACTAGCGGGCCCTCTGAGCAGTACTTC

V: TRBV6-5
D: TRBD1
size: .
J: TRBJ1-2
CDR3: CASNRQGADYGYTF
DNA: TGTGCCAGCAACCGGCAGGGGGCAGACTATGGCTACACCTTC

V: TRBV7-9
D: .
size: few
J: TRBJ2-7
CDR3: CASSFVDSYEQYF
DNA: TGTGCCAGCAGCTTTGTCGATTCCTACGAGCAGTACTTC

V: TRBV7-2
D: TRBD2
size: few
J: TRBJ2-3
CDR3: CASSRGRLAGGRDTQYF
DNA: TGTGCCAGCAGCCGGGGGCGGCTAGCGGGAGGGAGGGATACGCAGTATTTT

V: TRBV30
D: TRBD1
size: few
J: TRBJ1-5
CDR3: CAWSRDRGQPQHF
DNA: TGTGCCTGGAGTAGGGACAGGGGACAGCCCCAGCATTTT

V: TRBV23-1
D: .
size: few
J: TRBJ2-5
CDR3: CATLVGGGSDF
DNA: .

V: TRBV11-3
D: .
size: .
J: TRBJ2-5
CDR3: CASSLLRQFQETQYF
DNA: TGTGCCAGCAGCTTACTCCGACAGTTCCAAGAGACCCAGTACTTC

V: TRBV7-9
D: TRBD1
size: .
J: TRBJ2-5
CDR3: CASSFAGTGVETQYF
DNA: TGTGCCAGCAGCTTCGCCGGGACAGGGGTGGAGACCCAGTACTTC

V: TRBV5-1
D: TRBD2
size: .
J: TRBJ2-1
CDR3: CASSLGGTSFSYNEQFF
DNA: TGCGCCAGCAGCTTGGGGGGGACTAGCTTTTCCTACAATGAGCAGTTCTTC

V: TRBV11-2
D: TRBD1
size: .
J: TRBJ2-2
CDR3: CASSLVRGRAGELFF
DNA: TGTGCCAGCAGCTTAGTCAGGGGGCGTGCCGGGGAGCTGTTTTTT

V: TRBV28
D: .
size: few
J: TRBJ1-2
CDR3: CASSLRLYGYTF
DNA: TGTGCCAGCAGTCTCCGGCTCTATGGCTACACCTTC

V: TRBV7-3
D: .
size: few
J: TRBJ2-5
CDR3: CASSFSLAETQYF
DNA: TGTGCCAGCAGCTTTTCACTAGCCGAGACCCAGTACTTC

V: TRBV9
D: TRBD1
size: few
J: TRBJ2-1
CDR3: CASSVEVGTGGYNEQFF
DNA: TGTGCCAGCAGCGTAGAAGTTGGGACAGGAGGCTACAATGAGCAGTTCTTC

V: TRBV9
D: TRBD2
size: .
J: TRBJ2-2
CDR3: CASSVGSTGLAGLNTGELFF
DNA: TGTGCCAGCAGCGTAGGGAGTACGGGACTAGCGGGGCTGAACACCGGGGAGCTGTTTTTT

V: TRBV5-1
D: TRBD2
size: .
J: TRBJ2-1
CDR3: CASSSGAGATYNEQFF
DNA: TGCGCCAGCAGCTCCGGAGCGGGAGCCACCTACAATGAGCAGTTCTTC

V: TRBV14
D: TRBD2
size: .
J: TRBJ2-3
CDR3: CASSLRGEIAGLPNTDTQYF
DNA: TGTGCCAGCAGTTTAAGAGGGGAAATAGCGGGACTACCAAACACAGATACGCAGTATTTT